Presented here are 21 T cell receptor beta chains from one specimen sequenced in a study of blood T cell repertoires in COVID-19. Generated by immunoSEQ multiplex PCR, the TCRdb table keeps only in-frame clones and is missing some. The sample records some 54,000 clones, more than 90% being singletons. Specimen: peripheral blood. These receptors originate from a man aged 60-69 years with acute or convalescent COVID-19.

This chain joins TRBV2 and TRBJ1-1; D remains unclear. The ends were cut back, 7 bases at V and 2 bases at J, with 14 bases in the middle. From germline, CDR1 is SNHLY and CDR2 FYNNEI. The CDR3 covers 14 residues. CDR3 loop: CASTSGTPNTEAFF. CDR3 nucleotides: TGTGCCAGCACCTCAGGCACACCAAACACTGAAGCTTTCTTT.

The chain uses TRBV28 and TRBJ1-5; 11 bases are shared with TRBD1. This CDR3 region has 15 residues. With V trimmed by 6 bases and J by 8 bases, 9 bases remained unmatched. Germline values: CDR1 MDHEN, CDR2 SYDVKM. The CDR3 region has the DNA TGTGCCAGCAGCTCGGGGACAGGGGGTTATGAGCCCCAGCATTTT. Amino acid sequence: CASSSGTGGYEPQHF.

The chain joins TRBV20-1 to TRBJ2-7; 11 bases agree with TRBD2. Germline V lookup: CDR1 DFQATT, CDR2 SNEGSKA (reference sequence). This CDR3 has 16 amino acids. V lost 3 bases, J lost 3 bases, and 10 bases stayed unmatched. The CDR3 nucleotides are TGCAGTGCTAGTCCCTCTAGCGGGAGGCCCTACTACGAGCAGTACTTC. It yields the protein CSASPSSGRPYYEQYF.

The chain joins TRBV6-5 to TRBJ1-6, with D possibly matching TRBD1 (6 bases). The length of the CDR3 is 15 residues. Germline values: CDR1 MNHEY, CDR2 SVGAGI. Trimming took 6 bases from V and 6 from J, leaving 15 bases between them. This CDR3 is CASRAFGGPNSPLHF. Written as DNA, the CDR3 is TGTGCCAGCAGGGCTTTTGGGGGCCCTAATTCACCCCTCCACTTT.

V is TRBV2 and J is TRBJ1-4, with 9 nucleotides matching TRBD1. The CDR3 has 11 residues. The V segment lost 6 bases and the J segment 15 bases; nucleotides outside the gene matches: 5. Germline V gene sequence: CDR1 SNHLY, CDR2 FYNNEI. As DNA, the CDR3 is TGTGCCAGCAGGGTCGGGACAGGGATGTTTTTT. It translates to CASRVGTGMFF.

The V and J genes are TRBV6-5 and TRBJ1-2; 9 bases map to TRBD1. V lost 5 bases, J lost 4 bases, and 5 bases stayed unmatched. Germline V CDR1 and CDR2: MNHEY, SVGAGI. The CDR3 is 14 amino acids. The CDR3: CASSRTGVGYGYTF. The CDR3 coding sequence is TGTGCCAGCAGTCGGACAGGGGTGGGCTATGGCTACACCTTC.

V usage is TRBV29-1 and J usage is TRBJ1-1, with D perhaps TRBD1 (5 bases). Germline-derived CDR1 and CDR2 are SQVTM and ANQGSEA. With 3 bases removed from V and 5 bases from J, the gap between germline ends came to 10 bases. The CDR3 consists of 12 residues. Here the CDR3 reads CSVEGGRTEAFF. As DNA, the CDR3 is TGCAGCGTTGAGGGGGGAAGAACTGAAGCTTTCTTT.

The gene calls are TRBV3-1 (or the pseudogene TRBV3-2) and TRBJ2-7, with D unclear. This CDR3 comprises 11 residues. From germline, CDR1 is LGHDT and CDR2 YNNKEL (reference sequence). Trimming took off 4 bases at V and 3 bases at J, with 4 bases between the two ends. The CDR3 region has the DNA TGTGCCAGCAGCCGCGACTACGAGCAGTACTTC. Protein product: CASSRDYEQYF.

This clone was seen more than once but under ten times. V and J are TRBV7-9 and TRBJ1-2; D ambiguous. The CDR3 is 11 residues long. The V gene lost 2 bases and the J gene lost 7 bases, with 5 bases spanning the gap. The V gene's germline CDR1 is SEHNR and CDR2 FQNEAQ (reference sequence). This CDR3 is CASSLYSGYTF. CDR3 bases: TGTGCCAGCAGCTTATACAGTGGCTACACCTTC. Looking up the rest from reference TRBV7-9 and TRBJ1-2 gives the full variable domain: DTGVSQNPRHKITKRGQNVTFRCDPISEHNRLYWYRQTLGQGPEFLTYFQNEAQLEKSRLLSDRFSAERPKGSFSTLEIQRTEQGDSAMYLCASSLYSGYTFGSGTRLTVV.

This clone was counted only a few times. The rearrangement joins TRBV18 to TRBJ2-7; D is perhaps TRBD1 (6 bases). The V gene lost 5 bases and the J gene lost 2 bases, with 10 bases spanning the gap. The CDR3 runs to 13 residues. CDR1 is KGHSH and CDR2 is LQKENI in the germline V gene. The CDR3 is CASSGRGAYEQYF. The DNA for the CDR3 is TGTGCCAGCTCAGGCAGGGGAGCCTACGAGCAGTACTTC.

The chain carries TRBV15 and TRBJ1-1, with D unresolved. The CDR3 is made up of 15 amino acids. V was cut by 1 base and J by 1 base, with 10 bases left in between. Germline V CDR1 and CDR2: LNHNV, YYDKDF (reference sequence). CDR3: CATSRVQEGNTEAFF. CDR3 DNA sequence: TGTGCCACCAGCAGAGTTCAGGAAGGGAACACTGAAGCTTTCTTT.

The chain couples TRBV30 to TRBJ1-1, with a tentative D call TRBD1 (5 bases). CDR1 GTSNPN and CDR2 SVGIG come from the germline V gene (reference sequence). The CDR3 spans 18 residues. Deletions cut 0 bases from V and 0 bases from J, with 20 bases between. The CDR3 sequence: CAWSVIPGRQGLNTEAFF. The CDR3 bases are TGTGCCTGGAGTGTAATTCCAGGTAGGCAGGGCTTGAACACTGAAGCTTTCTTT.

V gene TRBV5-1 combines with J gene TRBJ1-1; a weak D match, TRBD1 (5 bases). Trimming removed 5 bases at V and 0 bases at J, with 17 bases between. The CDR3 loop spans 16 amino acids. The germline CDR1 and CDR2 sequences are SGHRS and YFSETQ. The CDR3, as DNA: TGCGCCAGCAGTCACCCCACGGGGGGGGTGAACACTGAAGCTTTCTTT. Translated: CASSHPTGGVNTEAFF.

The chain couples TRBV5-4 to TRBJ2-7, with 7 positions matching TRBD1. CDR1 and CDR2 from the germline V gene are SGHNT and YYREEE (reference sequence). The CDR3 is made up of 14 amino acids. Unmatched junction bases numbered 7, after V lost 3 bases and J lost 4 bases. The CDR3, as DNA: TGTGCCAGCAGCTCCAACAGGGGTGGTTACGAGCAGTACTTC. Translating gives CASSSNRGGYEQYF.

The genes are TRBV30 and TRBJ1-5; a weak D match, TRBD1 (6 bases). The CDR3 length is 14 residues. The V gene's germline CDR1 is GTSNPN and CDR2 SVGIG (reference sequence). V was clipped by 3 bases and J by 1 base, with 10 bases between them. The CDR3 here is CAWRLQGSNQPQHF. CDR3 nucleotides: TGTGCCTGGAGACTGCAGGGGAGCAATCAGCCCCAGCATTTT.

CDR3 nucleotides: TGTGCCACCAGCAGAGATAGGGTTGGTAGCGAGCGAGAGCAGTACTTC. Translated, it gives CATSRDRVGSEREQYF. This chain joins TRBV15 and TRBJ2-7; D possibly corresponds to TRBD2 (5 bases). V shed 0 bases and J shed 7 bases, with 19 bases lying between them. The CDR3 runs 16 residues. CDR1 is LNHNV and CDR2 is YYDKDF in the germline V gene (reference sequence).

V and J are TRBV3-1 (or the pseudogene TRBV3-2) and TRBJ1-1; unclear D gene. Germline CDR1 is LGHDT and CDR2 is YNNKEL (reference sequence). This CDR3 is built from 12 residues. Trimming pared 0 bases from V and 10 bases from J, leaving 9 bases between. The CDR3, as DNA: TGTGCCAGCAGCCAAGAGGATGAGGGAGCTTTCTTT. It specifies CASSQEDEGAFF.

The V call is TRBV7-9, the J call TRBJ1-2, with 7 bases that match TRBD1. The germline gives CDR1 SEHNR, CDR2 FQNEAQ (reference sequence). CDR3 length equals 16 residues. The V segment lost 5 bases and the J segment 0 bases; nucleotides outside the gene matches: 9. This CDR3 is CASSLKTGPTNYGYTF. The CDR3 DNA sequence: TGTGCCAGCAGCCTCAAGACAGGGCCCACTAACTATGGCTACACCTTC.

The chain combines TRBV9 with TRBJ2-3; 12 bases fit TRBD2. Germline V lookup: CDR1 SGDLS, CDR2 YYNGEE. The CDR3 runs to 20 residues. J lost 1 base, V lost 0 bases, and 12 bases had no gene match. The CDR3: CASSVGSLAGGPGGTDTQYF. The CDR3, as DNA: TGTGCCAGCAGCGTAGGCAGTCTAGCGGGAGGGCCAGGGGGCACAGATACGCAGTATTTT.

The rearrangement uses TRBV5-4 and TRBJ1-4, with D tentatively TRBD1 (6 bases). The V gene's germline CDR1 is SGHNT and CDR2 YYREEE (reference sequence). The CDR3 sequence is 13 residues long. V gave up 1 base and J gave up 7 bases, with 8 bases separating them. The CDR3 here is CASSLTGTEKLFF. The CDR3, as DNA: TGTGCCAGCAGCTTGACAGGGACTGAAAAACTGTTTTTT.

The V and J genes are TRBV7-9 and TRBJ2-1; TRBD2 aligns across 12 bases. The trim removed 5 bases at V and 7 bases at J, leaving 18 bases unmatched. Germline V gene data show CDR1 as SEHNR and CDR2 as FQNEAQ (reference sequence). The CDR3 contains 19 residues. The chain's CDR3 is CASSTLAGGPANSRNEQFF. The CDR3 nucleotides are TGTGCCAGCAGCACACTAGCGGGAGGTCCTGCGAATAGTAGGAATGAGCAGTTCTTC.